A single T cell receptor beta chain is shown here with its context. TCRdb's table, derived via immunoSEQ multiplex PCR, lists solely in-frame clones and lacks some. This sample has fewer than 20,000 clones, with about 61% found just once. This entry belongs to a study of neoadjuvant anti-PD-1 for oral cavity cancer. This CDR3 contains 13 residues. Looked up from germline, CDR1 is SGDLS and CDR2 is YYNGEE. Trimming left V 4 bases short and J 0 bases short, with 7 bases between. This chain joins TRBV9 and TRBJ2-5; no definite D call. This TCR came from a person aged 40-85 years with oral cavity squamous cell carcinoma. Sequenced here: PBMCs, sampled before nivolumab (anti-PD-1) treatment. CDR3 sequence: CASSSDNQETQYF. The CDR3 DNA sequence: TGTGCCAGCAGCTCCGACAACCAAGAGACCCAGTACTTC.